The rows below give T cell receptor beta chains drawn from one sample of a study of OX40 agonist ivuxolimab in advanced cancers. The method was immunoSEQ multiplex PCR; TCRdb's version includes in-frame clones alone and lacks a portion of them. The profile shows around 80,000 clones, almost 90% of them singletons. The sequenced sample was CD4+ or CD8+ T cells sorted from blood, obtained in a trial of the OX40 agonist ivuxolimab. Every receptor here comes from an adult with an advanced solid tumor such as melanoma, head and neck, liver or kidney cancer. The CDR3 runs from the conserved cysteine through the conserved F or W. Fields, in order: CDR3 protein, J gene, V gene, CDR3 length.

cdr3_aa: CATSRDQGSQETQYF
j_call: TRBJ2-5
v_call: TRBV15
cdr3_length: 15

cdr3_aa: CASSVTPREQPQHF
j_call: TRBJ1-5
v_call: TRBV5-5
cdr3_length: 14

cdr3_aa: CSVPGTGQETQYF
j_call: TRBJ2-5
v_call: TRBV29-1
cdr3_length: 13

cdr3_aa: CSTGGGETQYF
j_call: TRBJ2-5
v_call: TRBV20-1
cdr3_length: 11

cdr3_aa: CTSSHGSGSHYEQYF
j_call: TRBJ2-7
v_call: TRBV1
cdr3_length: 15

cdr3_aa: CASSPQGGGNTEAFF
j_call: TRBJ1-1
v_call: TRBV9
cdr3_length: 15

cdr3_aa: CAKGPTGIYTEAFF
j_call: TRBJ1-1
v_call: TRBV30
cdr3_length: 14

cdr3_aa: CASSSPTGGTGGYTF
j_call: TRBJ1-2
v_call: TRBV28
cdr3_length: 15

cdr3_aa: CASSPRTRIGNIQYF
j_call: TRBJ2-4
v_call: TRBV11-1
cdr3_length: 15

cdr3_aa: CASSLGLARGGGEQFF
j_call: TRBJ2-1
v_call: TRBV5-4
cdr3_length: 16

cdr3_aa: CASRKIRGGTEAFF
j_call: TRBJ1-1
v_call: TRBV11-2
cdr3_length: 14

cdr3_aa: CASNRGRATDTQYF
j_call: TRBJ2-3
v_call: TRBV5-6
cdr3_length: 14

cdr3_aa: CACRRDRPEKLFF
j_call: TRBJ1-4
v_call: TRBV30
cdr3_length: 13

cdr3_aa: CASSLLLAGVYEQFF
j_call: TRBJ2-1
v_call: TRBV7-9
cdr3_length: 15

cdr3_aa: CASSLEASGRESSYEQYF
j_call: TRBJ2-7
v_call: TRBV7-2
cdr3_length: 18

cdr3_aa: CASVRQGVREQYF
j_call: TRBJ2-7
v_call: TRBV10-1
cdr3_length: 13

cdr3_aa: CASSVVSGSTDTQYF
j_call: TRBJ2-3
v_call: TRBV9
cdr3_length: 15

cdr3_aa: CASGIPSGRTDTQYF
j_call: TRBJ2-3
v_call: TRBV7-2
cdr3_length: 15

cdr3_aa: CASSPGGAQYNEQFF
j_call: TRBJ2-1
v_call: TRBV7-3
cdr3_length: 15

cdr3_aa: CASSSGGRGGEQYF
j_call: TRBJ2-7
v_call: TRBV5-1
cdr3_length: 14

cdr3_aa: CASSSPGGRTYEQYF
j_call: TRBJ2-7
v_call: TRBV6-5
cdr3_length: 15

cdr3_aa: CASSQRTVNEKLFF
j_call: TRBJ1-4
v_call: TRBV4-3
cdr3_length: 14

cdr3_aa: CTLGGYQETQYF
j_call: TRBJ2-5
v_call: TRBV30
cdr3_length: 12

cdr3_aa: CASSGGLAAYYEQYF
j_call: TRBJ2-7
v_call: TRBV27
cdr3_length: 15

cdr3_aa: CASSLREGGEKLFF
j_call: TRBJ1-4
v_call: TRBV5-4
cdr3_length: 14

cdr3_aa: CASSLTGQGAGYEQYF
j_call: TRBJ2-7
v_call: TRBV7-2
cdr3_length: 16

cdr3_aa: CASSEFGGGQETQYF
j_call: TRBJ2-5
v_call: TRBV25-1
cdr3_length: 15

cdr3_aa: CASSFQINQPQHF
j_call: TRBJ1-5
v_call: TRBV11-1
cdr3_length: 13

cdr3_aa: CASSSGRPNGEQYF
j_call: TRBJ2-7
v_call: TRBV27
cdr3_length: 14

cdr3_aa: CASSFNGNTIYF
j_call: TRBJ1-3
v_call: TRBV7-2
cdr3_length: 12

cdr3_aa: CASSLKSSEQYF
j_call: TRBJ2-7
v_call: TRBV28
cdr3_length: 12

cdr3_aa: CASSFEVFGELFF
j_call: TRBJ2-2
v_call: TRBV7-3
cdr3_length: 13

cdr3_aa: CSVEVGYNEQFF
j_call: TRBJ2-1
v_call: TRBV29-1
cdr3_length: 12

cdr3_aa: CASSLGQGGTEAFF
j_call: TRBJ1-1
v_call: TRBV28
cdr3_length: 14

cdr3_aa: CASTQGGTYEQYF
j_call: TRBJ2-7
v_call: TRBV28
cdr3_length: 13

cdr3_aa: CASSPARQGSGTEAFF
j_call: TRBJ1-1
v_call: TRBV18
cdr3_length: 16

cdr3_aa: CASSLEGLAGRYEQYF
j_call: TRBJ2-7
v_call: TRBV7-2
cdr3_length: 16

cdr3_aa: CASSSQETQYF
j_call: TRBJ2-5
v_call: TRBV7-9
cdr3_length: 11

cdr3_aa: CASSSSGTGTDTQYF
j_call: TRBJ2-3
v_call: TRBV7-7
cdr3_length: 15

cdr3_aa: CSATRRETQYF
j_call: TRBJ2-5
v_call: TRBV20-1
cdr3_length: 11

cdr3_aa: CAIDRDRAGETQYF
j_call: TRBJ2-5
v_call: TRBV6-1
cdr3_length: 14

cdr3_aa: CASSGAFPYGYTF
j_call: TRBJ1-2
v_call: TRBV9
cdr3_length: 13

cdr3_aa: CASSLGAGENTEAFF
j_call: TRBJ1-1
v_call: TRBV5-1
cdr3_length: 15

cdr3_aa: CASSPRTGKDQPQHF
j_call: TRBJ1-5
v_call: TRBV7-2
cdr3_length: 15

cdr3_aa: CASSPRGDRASEQYF
j_call: TRBJ2-7
v_call: TRBV2
cdr3_length: 15

cdr3_aa: CASSRTGGSQPQHF
j_call: TRBJ1-5
v_call: TRBV18
cdr3_length: 14

cdr3_aa: CASSSSGTPNTQYF
j_call: TRBJ2-5
v_call: TRBV6-6
cdr3_length: 14

cdr3_aa: CASSLGQYNEQFF
j_call: TRBJ2-1
v_call: TRBV5-1
cdr3_length: 13

cdr3_aa: CASSGGTSGRAYEQYF
j_call: TRBJ2-7
v_call: TRBV7-2
cdr3_length: 16

cdr3_aa: CATSRDLGQGFSGANVLTF
j_call: TRBJ2-6
v_call: TRBV15
cdr3_length: 19

cdr3_aa: CAPKGGGAKNIQYF
j_call: TRBJ2-4
v_call: TRBV10-3
cdr3_length: 14

cdr3_aa: CASSSRTLAKNIQYF
j_call: TRBJ2-4
v_call: TRBV6-5
cdr3_length: 15

cdr3_aa: CASSLSGTIGETQYF
j_call: TRBJ2-5
v_call: TRBV27
cdr3_length: 15

cdr3_aa: CASTLESSTGELFF
j_call: TRBJ2-2
v_call: TRBV7-2
cdr3_length: 14

cdr3_aa: CASSFGQGVGELFF
j_call: TRBJ2-2
v_call: TRBV5-1
cdr3_length: 14